This T cell receptor (beta chain) was obtained from a study of response to subunit inactivated influenza vaccine. In regard to this clonotype: Antigen specificity is unknown.

TCRdb used MiXCR to reprocess the RT-PCR reads, holding one entry per CDR3 protein. The sample shows around 530,000 distinct CDR3 sequences, approximately 17% of them seen only once. Study-wide findings and caveats: It was suggested by the authors that few new T cells are recruited by each seasonal influenza vaccination.

Germline assignment: CDR1 WSHSY and CDR2 SAAADI. The trim removed 6 bases at V and 2 bases at J, leaving 4 bases unmatched. The CDR3 is 14 residues long. The specimen comprised CD4+ T cells sorted from PBMCs, sampled around 2 years after vaccination. This TCR was recovered from a man aged 45 to 75 who received an inactivated influenza vaccine. The chain joins TRBV10-2 to TRBJ1-3; 7 nucleotides align to TRBD1. The CDR3 region is CASSDTGAGNTIYF. CDR3 DNA sequence: TGCGCCAGCAGCGACACAGGGGCTGGAAACACCATATATTTT.